These 8 T cell receptor beta chains originate from one sample sequenced in a study of preoperative IRX-2 immunotherapy in early breast cancer. The protocol was immunoSEQ multiplex PCR, while the TCRdb copy is restricted to in-frame clones and leaves out a portion. The table has 30,000 to 45,000 clones, 65% to 90% seen once. As to treatment: preoperative locoregional IRX-2 cytokine immunotherapy. The sequencing used lymph node tissue, collected after IRX-2 immunotherapy. These receptor sequences come from a human donor with breast cancer.

This clone has only a few counts. The DNA of the CDR3 is TGTGCCAGCAGCGCCTCGCGGACATCCACCTACGAGCAGTACTTC. Protein product: CASSASRTSTYEQYF. The rearrangement uses TRBV11-3 and TRBJ2-7; tentative D call: TRBD1 (5 bases). Germline assignment: CDR1 SGHNT and CDR2 YENEEA. This CDR3 is built from 15 residues. V was clipped by 5 bases and J by 2 bases, with 16 bases between them.

The gene calls are TRBV28 and TRBJ2-1; D might be TRBD2 (6 bases). The germline V gene has CDR1 MDHEN and CDR2 SYDVKM. The CDR3 spans 15 residues. Trimming took 2 bases from V and 5 from J, leaving 13 bases between them. The CDR3 reads CASSLELAWDNEQFF. CDR3 in DNA: TGTGCCAGCAGTTTAGAGCTAGCGTGGGACAATGAGCAGTTCTTC.

This clone was observed a handful of times. The chain has TRBV6-8 and TRBJ1-6; D might be TRBD1 (5 bases). Trimming cost V 0 bases and J 4 bases, with 13 bases left between them. Germline V CDR1 and CDR2: MNHGY, SAAAGT. This CDR3 has 17 amino acids. CDR3: CASSYSTRQKYNSPLHF. The CDR3 DNA reads TGTGCCAGCAGTTACTCGACCCGACAGAAATATAATTCACCCCTCCACTTT.

V usage is TRBV6-8 and J usage is TRBJ2-2, with TRBD2 matching over 12 bases. Losses at the gene ends were 10 bases for V and 7 bases for J; bases not matched to a gene: 13. The CDR3 has 16 residues. Germline V lookup: CDR1 MNHGY, CDR2 SAAAGT. CDR3 loop: CAISPLAGGLHGELFF. CDR3 sequence (DNA): TGTGCCATCAGCCCTCTAGCGGGGGGGCTTCACGGGGAGCTGTTTTTT.

This chain joins TRBV6-8 and TRBJ1-1; 9 bases fit TRBD1. The CDR3 contains 13 residues. V lost 5 bases, J lost 3 bases, and 1 base stayed unmatched. CDR1 and CDR2 from the germline V gene are MNHGY and SAAAGT. CDR3 loop: CASSDRGYTEAFF. The CDR3 DNA reads as TGTGCCAGCAGTGACAGGGGGTACACTGAAGCTTTCTTT.

This chain connects TRBV11-3 to TRBJ2-3; 14 bases are a match to TRBD2. The CDR3 loop spans 18 amino acids. V gave up 3 bases and J gave up 0 bases; unmatched junction bases: 5. Germline CDR1 is SGHNT and CDR2 is YENEEA. The CDR3 nucleotides read TGTGCCAGCAGCTTTGGACTAGCGGGGGGTTCTAGCACAGATACGCAGTATTTT. It is translated as CASSFGLAGGSSTDTQYF. The full variable domain, with the rest looked up from reference TRBV11-3 and TRBJ2-3, is EAGVVQSPRYKIIEKKQPVAFWCNPISGHNTLYWYLQNLGQGPELLIRYENEEAVDDSQLPKDRFSAERLKGVDSTLKIQPAELGDSAVYLCASSFGLAGGSSTDTQYFGPGTRLTVL.

This clone was seen more than once but under ten times. This chain links TRBV7-6 with TRBJ2-2; D may match TRBD1 or TRBD2 (6 bases each). V shed 5 bases and J shed 7 bases, with 14 bases lying between them. In germline, CDR1 is SGHVS, CDR2 FNYEAQ. This CDR3 has 14 residues. The CDR3 loop reads CASSLGGGNGELFF. The DNA for the CDR3 is TGTGCCAGCAGCCTAGGAGGGGGAAACGGGGAGCTGTTTTTT.

J is TRBJ1-1 and V is TRBV28, with D possibly TRBD1 on 5 matching bases. The CDR3 sequence is 15 residues long. Germline V gene sequence: CDR1 MDHEN, CDR2 SYDVKM. V lost 2 bases and J 4 bases, leaving 14 bases between the germline ends. In DNA, the CDR3 is TGTGCCAGCAGTTTACAGGGAATCCGTAGCACTGAAGCTTTCTTT. This sequence encodes CASSLQGIRSTEAFF.